The rows below give T cell receptor beta chains drawn from one sample of a study of T cells after yellow fever vaccination. One entry per CDR3 protein results from TCRdb running MiXCR on the 5' RACE reads. Found here are 300,000 to 400,000 distinct CDR3 sequences, around 10% of them singletons; the top ten hold approximately 3.3%. This material consisted of CD4+ T cells sorted from PBMCs, taken 45 days after the yellow fever booster vaccination. The receptors come from a man aged 18 to 29 who received the YFV17D yellow fever vaccine. CDR3s include the opening cysteine and the closing phenylalanine or tryptophan. D genes are given only for firm matches. Expanded clones are given a class, and other clones once, few, many or no size at all.

v_gene: TRBV14
d_gene: TRBD2
abundance: .
j_gene: TRBJ2-1
CDR3aa: CASSLLAGGLVNEQFF
CDR3nt: TGTGCCAGCAGCCTTCTAGCGGGGGGATTGGTCAATGAGCAGTTCTTC

v_gene: TRBV27
d_gene: .
abundance: .
j_gene: TRBJ2-2
CDR3aa: CASSLEELFF
CDR3nt: TGTGCCAGCAGTTTAGAGGAGCTGTTTTTT

v_gene: TRBV15
d_gene: TRBD2
abundance: few
j_gene: TRBJ2-3
CDR3aa: CATSAGAGESDTQYF
CDR3nt: TGTGCCACCAGCGCTGGGGCGGGGGAGTCAGATACGCAGTATTTT

v_gene: TRBV18
d_gene: .
abundance: few
j_gene: TRBJ1-1
CDR3aa: CASSPRQTNTEAFF
CDR3nt: TGTGCCAGCTCACCCCGACAGACTAACACTGAAGCTTTCTTT

v_gene: TRBV5-4
d_gene: .
abundance: .
j_gene: TRBJ2-3
CDR3aa: CASSLGPRADTQYF
CDR3nt: TGTGCCAGCAGCTTGGGGCCTAGAGCCGATACGCAGTATTTT

v_gene: TRBV5-8
d_gene: .
abundance: .
j_gene: TRBJ1-6
CDR3aa: CASSSFGGGNSPLHF
CDR3nt: TGTGCCAGCAGCTCCTTCGGGGGCGGTAATTCACCCCTCCACTTT

v_gene: TRBV6-5
d_gene: TRBD2
abundance: .
j_gene: TRBJ2-3
CDR3aa: CASSQHGGTSRDTQYF
CDR3nt: TGTGCCAGCAGTCAGCACGGGGGGACTTCTAGAGATACGCAGTATTTT

v_gene: TRBV12-3/TRBV12-4
d_gene: TRBD2
abundance: few
j_gene: TRBJ2-3
CDR3aa: CASSLRLAGSTDTQYF
CDR3nt: TGTGCCAGCAGTCTCCGACTAGCGGGGTCCACAGATACGCAGTATTTT

v_gene: TRBV21-1
d_gene: .
abundance: few
j_gene: TRBJ2-7
CDR3aa: CASSQGRLASYEQYF
CDR3nt: TGTGCCAGCAGCCAGGGCCGGTTGGCGTCCTACGAGCAGTACTTC

v_gene: TRBV25-1
d_gene: .
abundance: few
j_gene: TRBJ1-2
CDR3aa: CASSEFEGSNGYTF
CDR3nt: TGTGCCAGCAGTGAATTTGAGGGATCAAATGGCTACACCTTC

v_gene: TRBV19
d_gene: .
abundance: .
j_gene: TRBJ2-7
CDR3aa: CASSIQDQTTTAAYEQYF
CDR3nt: TGTGCCAGTAGTATCCAGGATCAAACTACAACCGCCGCCTACGAGCAGTACTTC

v_gene: TRBV4-1
d_gene: TRBD1
abundance: many
j_gene: TRBJ2-5
CDR3aa: CASSQEGTGLRMETQYF
CDR3nt: TGCGCCAGCAGCCAAGAAGGGACAGGGCTCCGGATGGAGACCCAGTACTTC

v_gene: TRBV20-1
d_gene: .
abundance: .
j_gene: TRBJ2-1
CDR3aa: CSAPPAGLDEQFF
CDR3nt: TGCAGTGCGCCTCCCGCGGGGCTCGATGAGCAGTTCTTC

v_gene: TRBV7-9
d_gene: .
abundance: many
j_gene: TRBJ2-3
CDR3aa: CASSLGQADTQYF
CDR3nt: TGTGCCAGCAGCTTAGGACAGGCAGATACGCAGTATTTT

v_gene: TRBV5-6
d_gene: .
abundance: few
j_gene: TRBJ1-5
CDR3aa: CASSKGFYGNQPQHF
CDR3nt: TGTGCCAGCAGCAAGGGGTTTTATGGCAATCAGCCCCAGCATTTT

v_gene: TRBV15
d_gene: .
abundance: .
j_gene: TRBJ2-5
CDR3aa: CATSGGPRETQYF
CDR3nt: TGTGCCACCAGCGGGGGGCCTCGGGAGACCCAGTACTTC

v_gene: TRBV2
d_gene: TRBD1
abundance: .
j_gene: TRBJ2-1
CDR3aa: CASTDRGNEQFF
CDR3nt: TGTGCCAGCACCGACAGGGGAAATGAGCAGTTCTTC

v_gene: TRBV7-6
d_gene: .
abundance: few
j_gene: TRBJ2-2
CDR3aa: CASSLVTYTGELFF
CDR3nt: TGTGCCAGCAGCTTAGTAACATACACCGGGGAGCTGTTTTTT

v_gene: TRBV11-2
d_gene: .
abundance: .
j_gene: TRBJ1-1
CDR3aa: CASSPRQVSMNTEAFF
CDR3nt: TGTGCCAGCAGCCCGAGACAGGTTAGCATGAACACTGAAGCTTTCTTT

v_gene: TRBV15
d_gene: .
abundance: few
j_gene: TRBJ2-3
CDR3aa: CATSRDSDTQYF
CDR3nt: TGTGCCACCAGCAGAGATTCAGATACGCAGTATTTT

v_gene: TRBV15
d_gene: TRBD2
abundance: few
j_gene: TRBJ2-7
CDR3aa: CATYPGLAGRNEQYF
CDR3nt: TGTGCCACTTACCCTGGACTAGCGGGGAGAAACGAGCAGTACTTC

v_gene: TRBV20-1
d_gene: TRBD2
abundance: .
j_gene: TRBJ2-4
CDR3aa: CSAEPSGGANIQYF
CDR3nt: TGCAGTGCTGAACCTAGCGGGGGGGCGAACATTCAGTACTTC

v_gene: TRBV7-2
d_gene: .
abundance: few
j_gene: TRBJ2-5
CDR3aa: CASSLGQHGTQYF
CDR3nt: TGTGCCAGCAGCTTAGGTCAGCATGGGACCCAGTACTTC

v_gene: TRBV2
d_gene: .
abundance: .
j_gene: TRBJ1-2
CDR3aa: CASSPTVADYGYTF
CDR3nt: TGTGCCAGCAGTCCGACGGTCGCTGACTATGGCTACACCTTC

v_gene: TRBV10-3
d_gene: .
abundance: many
j_gene: TRBJ2-2
CDR3aa: CAIGTDTTGELFF
CDR3nt: TGTGCCATCGGGACGGACACCACCGGGGAGCTGTTTTTT

v_gene: TRBV5-1
d_gene: .
abundance: .
j_gene: TRBJ2-5
CDR3aa: CASGQETQYF
CDR3nt: TGCGCCAGCGGCCAAGAGACCCAGTACTTC

v_gene: TRBV27
d_gene: TRBD2
abundance: .
j_gene: TRBJ2-3
CDR3aa: CASSRLAGGPPSTDTQYF
CDR3nt: TGTGCCAGCAGCCGCCTAGCGGGGGGGCCCCCCTCCACAGATACGCAGTATTTT